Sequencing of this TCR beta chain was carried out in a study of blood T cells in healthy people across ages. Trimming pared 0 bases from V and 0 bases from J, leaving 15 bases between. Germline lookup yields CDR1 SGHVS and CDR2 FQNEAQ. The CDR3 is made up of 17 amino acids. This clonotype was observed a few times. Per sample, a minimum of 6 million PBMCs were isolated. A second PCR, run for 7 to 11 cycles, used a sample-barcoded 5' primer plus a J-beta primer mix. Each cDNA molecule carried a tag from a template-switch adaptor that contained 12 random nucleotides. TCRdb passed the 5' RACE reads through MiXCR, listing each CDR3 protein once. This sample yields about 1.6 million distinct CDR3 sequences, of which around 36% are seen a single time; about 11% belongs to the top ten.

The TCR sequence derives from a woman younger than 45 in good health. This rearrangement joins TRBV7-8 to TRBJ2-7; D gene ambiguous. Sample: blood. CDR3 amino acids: CASSLALAEASSYEQYF. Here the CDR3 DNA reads TGTGCCAGCAGCTTAGCGCTTGCAGAAGCGAGCTCCTACGAGCAGTACTTC.